This T cell receptor (beta chain) is drawn from a study of cytomegalovirus exposure and HLA in healthy donors. Study outcomes and limitations: In a later analysis, DRB1 alleles had the most associated TCRs; HLA-C alleles the fewest.

With 3 bases clipped from V and 5 bases from J, the junction kept 8 bases outside the gene matches. Germline values: CDR1 KGHSH, CDR2 LQKENI. This CDR3 region has 16 residues. Amplification used 60 Vbeta primers and 13 Jbeta primers. Profiling relied on immunoSEQ multiplex PCR, and the TCRdb table lists in-frame clones only, not all of them. The profile covers 150,000 to 200,000 clones, with around four fifths appearing a single time and 0.9% to 1% taken by the ten largest. Concerning this clone: Its matching antigen is unknown.

This clonotype was obtained from a girl aged 2 to 9 in good health and CMV-seropositive. V usage is TRBV18 and J usage is TRBJ2-2; 8 bases are a match to TRBD2. Sequenced sample: PBMCs. Here the CDR3 DNA reads TGTGCCAGCTCACCTTACAGCGGGAGCGGGACCGGGGAGCTGTTTTTT. Its protein is CASSPYSGSGTGELFF.